The 21 T cell receptor beta chains given below trace back to one sample, sequenced in a study of blood T cells in healthy people across ages. A second PCR of 7 to 11 cycles used a sample-barcoded 5' primer and a J-beta primer mix. TCRdb itself ran the 5' RACE reads through MiXCR, one entry per CDR3 protein. The sample holds around 1.5 million distinct CDR3 sequences, 59% seen once. Sequences were obtained from blood. These receptors all come from a young man in good health.

This chain uses TRBV10-3 with TRBJ2-5, with D perhaps matching TRBD1 or TRBD2 (5 bases each). Germline V gives CDR1 ENHRY, CDR2 SYGVKD. The V end lost 10 bases, the J end lost 4 bases, and 16 bases lay between the germline ends. This CDR3 is built from 13 residues. The CDR3 here is CATRETRGETQYF. The CDR3 DNA reads as TGTGCCACCAGGGAGACCCGTGGAGAGACCCAGTACTTC.

A word on this clonotype: One end of the junction does not line up with germline, which may come from a read error. CDR3 region: CDSSLESYEQYF. The DNA of the CDR3 is TGTGACAGCAGCTTAGAGTCCTACGAGCAGTACTTC. V usage is TRBV7-2 and J usage is TRBJ2-5; D ambiguous. The J call is doubtful: the DNA matches TRBJ2-7 better. Germline-derived CDR1 and CDR2 are SGHTA and FQGNSA. The CDR3 is 12 amino acids.

This chain connects TRBV29-1 to TRBJ1-3; D call uncertain. Germline CDR1 SQVTM, CDR2 ANQGSEA. CDR3 size: 11 residues. Trimming cost V 3 bases and J 3 bases, with 3 bases left between them. The CDR3 nucleotides are TGCAGCGTTGATATTGGAAACACCATATATTTT. Amino acid sequence: CSVDIGNTIYF.

The rearrangement links TRBV25-1 to TRBJ1-5, with D possibly matching TRBD1 (6 bases). Germline loops: CDR1 MGHDK, CDR2 SYGVNS. Trimming pared 2 bases from V and 7 bases from J, leaving 12 bases between. The CDR3 sequence is 14 residues long. CDR3 DNA sequence: TGTGCCAGCAGTGAAACAGGGTGGGGACAGCCCCAGCATTTT. Encoded protein: CASSETGWGQPQHF.

At least ten counts were recorded for this clonotype. This rearrangement joins TRBV7-9 to TRBJ1-6; 11 nucleotides line up with TRBD1. This CDR3 contains 13 residues. The germline gives CDR1 SEHNR, CDR2 FQNEAQ (reference sequence). V was pared by 5 bases and J by 10 bases, with 1 base of the junction left unmatched. CDR3 sequence: CASSGTGGSPLHF. CDR3 coding DNA: TGTGCCAGCAGCGGGACAGGGGGATCACCCCTCCACTTT.

The chain is built from TRBV14 and TRBJ2-1, with TRBD1 as a possible D gene (6 bases). Trimming took off 0 bases at V and 7 bases at J, with 16 bases between the two ends. The V gene's germline CDR1 is SGHDN and CDR2 FVKESK. The CDR3 consists of 16 residues. The CDR3 coding sequence is TGTGCCAGCAGCCAAGATTACGGGAAGGGGGATAATGAGCAGTTCTTC. It is translated as CASSQDYGKGDNEQFF. Full variable domain (remainder filled in from reference TRBV14 and TRBJ2-1): EAGVTQFPSHSVIEKGQTVTLRCDPISGHDNLYWYRRVMGKEIKFLLHFVKESKQDESGMPNNRFLAERTGGTYSTLKVQPAELEDSGVYFCASSQDYGKGDNEQFFGPGTRLTVL.

The rearrangement uses TRBV12-3 or TRBV12-4 and TRBJ2-1, with 9 positions matching TRBD2. Germline trimming cut 6 bases from V and 8 bases from J; bases unmatched to any gene: 14. This CDR3 is 16 amino acids long. This CDR3 is CASRELLGGGAHEQFF. As DNA, the CDR3 is TGTGCCAGCAGGGAGTTACTTGGCGGGGGGGCCCATGAGCAGTTCTTC.

The rearrangement joins TRBV5-6 to TRBJ1-2; D is unclear. Germline loops: CDR1 SGHDT, CDR2 YYEEEE. Trimming left V 2 bases short and J 8 bases short, with 16 bases between. The CDR3 is made up of 14 amino acids. As DNA, the CDR3 is TGTGCCAGCAGCTTTTTTCAGGTCGAAGTCGGCTACACCTTC. It is translated as CASSFFQVEVGYTF.

The CDR3 loop reads CASSVTGGTYGYTF. The CDR3 bases are TGTGCCAGCAGCGTGACAGGGGGAACCTATGGCTACACCTTC. The V and J genes are TRBV9 and TRBJ1-2; 9 bases align to TRBD1. The V segment lost 2 bases and the J segment 4 bases; nucleotides outside the gene matches: 3. CDR1 is SGDLS, CDR2 YYNGEE, per germline. The CDR3 runs to 14 residues.

The table lists this clonotype with a few counts. The gene calls are TRBV7-2 and TRBJ2-3; 7 bases are a match to TRBD1. Germline CDR1 is SGHTA and CDR2 is FQGNSA. The V segment lost 1 base and the J segment 0 bases; nucleotides outside the gene matches: 4. This CDR3 is 16 amino acids long. For the CDR3, the DNA is TGTGCCAGCAGCTTAGGACAGGGATTTAGCACAGATACGCAGTATTTT. Translation: CASSLGQGFSTDTQYF. Supplemented by reference TRBV7-2 and TRBJ2-3, the full variable domain reads GAGVSQSPSNKVTEKGKDVELRCDPISGHTALYWYRQSLGQGLEFLIYFQGNSAPDKSGLPSDRFSAERTGGSVSTLTIQRTQQEDSAVYLCASSLGQGFSTDTQYFGPGTRLTVL.

The V call is TRBV27, the J call TRBJ2-3, with D possibly being TRBD1 (5 bases). This CDR3 has 17 amino acids. V was shortened by 5 bases and J by 2 bases, with 20 bases between the two germline ends. CDR1 MNHEY and CDR2 SMNVEV come from the germline V gene (reference sequence). The CDR3 DNA reads TGTGCCAGCAGTACAGGACCCCAGAGGCGGCACACAGATACGCAGTATTTT. Amino acid sequence: CASSTGPQRRHTDTQYF.

The table lists this clonotype with a count of one. The CDR3, as DNA: TGCAGTGCGCGAACTCCAGGGGGGTACACAGATACGCAGTATTTT. Protein: CSARTPGGYTDTQYF. This chain connects TRBV20-1 to TRBJ2-3; the D gene is possibly TRBD1 (7 bases). Trimming removed 6 bases from V and 2 bases from J, with 18 bases in between. The CDR3 is 15 residues long. Germline CDR1 and CDR2: DFQATT and SNEGSKA (reference sequence).

The chain couples TRBV12-3 or TRBV12-4 to TRBJ1-3; no firm D call. Between the trimmed V and J ends, which lost 3 bases and 2 bases, there was a span of 8 bases. The CDR3 is 14 residues long. This chain's CDR3 is CASSLGSPGNTIYF. Written as DNA, the CDR3 is TGTGCCAGCAGTTTGGGCAGTCCTGGAAACACCATATATTTT.

The chain carries TRBV29-1 and TRBJ2-7, with TRBD1 matching 9 bases. Trimming removed 3 bases from V and 3 bases from J; junction bases left unmatched: 6. There are 14 residues in the CDR3. CDR1 and CDR2 from the germline V gene are SQVTM and ANQGSEA. For the CDR3, the DNA is TGCAGCGTTGAGGAAAGACAGGGGGGCTACGAGCAGTACTTC. It specifies CSVEERQGGYEQYF.

This clonotype was counted only a few times. The chain recombines TRBV29-1 with TRBJ2-7; D uncertain. Germline loops: CDR1 SQVTM, CDR2 ANQGSEA. The CDR3 is made up of 14 amino acids. The V end lost 4 bases, the J end lost 9 bases, and 22 bases lay between the germline ends. The CDR3 coding sequence is TGCAGCGTTGCCCCACGTTTAACCCCGACTGTGCAGTACTTC. Encoded protein: CSVAPRLTPTVQYF.

The chain uses TRBV20-1 and TRBJ1-2, with 8 bases that match TRBD1. CDR1 is DFQATT, CDR2 SNEGSKA, per germline (reference sequence). This CDR3 is built from 15 residues. The CDR3 DNA reads TGCAGCGTCCCCGGGACAGGTGAACTCAACTATGGCTACACCTTC. Amino acid sequence: CSVPGTGELNYGYTF.

The genes are TRBV4-1 and TRBJ1-1; tentative D call: TRBD1 (5 bases). Germline V lookup: CDR1 MGHRA, CDR2 YSYEKL. There are 13 residues in the CDR3. V was cut by 0 bases and J by 4 bases, with 6 bases left in between. DNA for the CDR3: TGCGCCAGCAGCCAAGAAGGGGTCACTGAAGCTTTCTTT. The encoded protein is CASSQEGVTEAFF.

CDR3 residues: CASSLSVGTLHSPLHF. The CDR3 nucleotides read TGTGCCAGCAGTTTATCGGTGGGGACCTTACATTCACCCCTCCACTTT. The chain recombines TRBV27 with TRBJ1-6; tentative D call: TRBD1 (5 bases). The CDR3 runs 16 residues. V lost 0 bases and J 8 bases, leaving 14 bases between the germline ends. From germline, CDR1 is MNHEY and CDR2 SMNVEV (reference sequence).

J is TRBJ2-2 and V is TRBV7-2, with D hard to call. The germline V and J ends were trimmed by 5 bases and 7 bases, with 11 bases remaining between them. From germline, CDR1 is SGHTA and CDR2 FQGNSA. The CDR3 loop spans 13 amino acids. CDR3 sequence: CASSLDWVGELFF. The CDR3 DNA is TGTGCCAGCAGCCTAGACTGGGTCGGGGAGCTGTTTTTT.

This clonotype was detected only once. One end of the junction is discordant with germline, which a read error may explain. The CDR3 nucleotides are TGTGCCAGCACTTACAGGGCAGGAACCTATGGCTACACCTTC. This gives the protein CASTYRAGTYGYTF. The chain has TRBV6-5 and TRBJ1-2, with a tentative D call TRBD1 (6 bases). Germline CDR1 is MNHEY and CDR2 is SVGAGI. CDR3 length: 14 amino acids.

The CDR3 region has the DNA TGTGCCAGCAGTTTAGGGCAGGGTGACCGTTACGGGCAGTACTTC. This gives the protein CASSLGQGDRYGQYF. The gene calls are TRBV28 and TRBJ2-4; maybe TRBD1 (5 bases). Germline CDR1 reads MDHEN; CDR2 reads SYDVKM. This CDR3 region has 15 residues. The V gene lost 2 bases and the J gene lost 13 bases, with 21 bases spanning the gap. Together with reference TRBV28 and TRBJ2-4, the CDR3 gives the full variable domain: DVKVTQSSRYLVKRTGEKVFLECVQDMDHENMFWYRQDPGLGLRLIYFSYDVKMKEKGDIPEGYSVSREKKERFSLILESASTNQTSMYLCASSLGQGDRYGQYFGAGTRLSVL.